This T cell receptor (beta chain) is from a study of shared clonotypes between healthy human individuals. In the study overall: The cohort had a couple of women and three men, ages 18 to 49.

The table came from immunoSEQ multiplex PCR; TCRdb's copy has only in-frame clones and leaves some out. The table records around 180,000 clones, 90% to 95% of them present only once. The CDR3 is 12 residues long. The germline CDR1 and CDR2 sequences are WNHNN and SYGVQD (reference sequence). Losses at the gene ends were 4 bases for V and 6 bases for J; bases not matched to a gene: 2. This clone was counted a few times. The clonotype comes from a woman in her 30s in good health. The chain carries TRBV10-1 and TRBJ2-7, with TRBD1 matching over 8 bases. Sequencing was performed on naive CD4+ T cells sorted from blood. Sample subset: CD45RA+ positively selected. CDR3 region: CASSVQGGEQYF. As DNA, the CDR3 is TGCGCCAGCAGTGTACAGGGGGGCGAGCAGTACTTC.